This T cell receptor beta chain was documented in a study of blood T cells in healthy people across ages. Findings and caveats of the study: Among T cells, TCR beta diversity per million cells dropped roughly linearly as age rose. Greater diversity and more naive CD4+ cells were seen in long-lived donors than in aged donors.

On this clonotype itself: Its antigen is not identified.

CDR3 length: 16 amino acids. In germline, CDR1 is SGHTA, CDR2 FQGNSA. Germline trimming cut 1 base from V and 5 bases from J; bases unmatched to any gene: 9. Primed by a sample-barcoded 5' primer and a J-beta primer mix, a second PCR proceeded for about 6 to 12 cycles. TCRdb re-called the 5' RACE reads with MiXCR, one entry per CDR3 protein. Of hundreds of thousands of distinct CDR3 sequences in the sample, about 30% were seen once. This TCR derives from a woman aged 80 or over in good health. V gene TRBV7-2 combines with J gene TRBJ2-3; 7 bases fit TRBD2. The sample was blood. CDR3 DNA sequence: TGTGCCAGCAGCTTAGTTCCGGGGGGTCTTTTAGATACGCAGTATTTT. Residues: CASSLVPGGLLDTQYF.